These 11 T cell receptor beta chains were sequenced from one sample in a study of blood T cell repertoires in COVID-19. The method was immunoSEQ multiplex PCR; TCRdb's version includes in-frame clones alone and lacks a portion of them. The data hold over 300,000 clones, with 90% observed a single time. Sequencing used peripheral blood. These receptor sequences come from a man between 18 and 35 years old with active or convalescent COVID-19.

This rearrangement joins TRBV11-2 to TRBJ1-2, with unresolved D. Trimming pared 1 base from V and 4 bases from J, leaving 10 bases between. In germline, CDR1 is SGHAT, CDR2 FQNNGV. CDR3 size: 14 residues. CDR3 sequence (DNA): TGTGCCAGCAGCTTAGTTGTAGGACTCTATGGCTACACCTTC. Protein product: CASSLVVGLYGYTF.

The chain carries TRBV7-9 and TRBJ1-3; 9 nucleotides agree with TRBD1. The CDR3 covers 16 residues. CDR1 SEHNR and CDR2 FQNEAQ come from the germline V gene (reference sequence). Trimming at V came to 4 bases and at J to 4 bases, leaving 8 bases not matched to a gene. The CDR3: CASSSRTGVDGNTIYF. In DNA form, the CDR3 reads TGTGCCAGCAGCTCCCGGACAGGGGTCGACGGAAACACCATATATTTT.

This rearrangement joins TRBV29-1 to TRBJ2-7; TRBD2 agrees at 11 bases. Per the germline V gene, CDR1 is SQVTM and CDR2 is ANQGSEA. Unmatched junction bases numbered 3, after V lost 6 bases and J lost 5 bases. This CDR3 is 12 amino acids long. CDR3 nucleotide sequence: TGCAGCGTCCTAGCGGGAGGTAACGAGCAGTACTTC. Residues: CSVLAGGNEQYF.

V and J are TRBV7-2 and TRBJ1-3; D uncertain. The V end was cut by 0 bases, the J end by 3 bases, with 6 bases between. The CDR3 covers 14 residues. Germline V CDR1 and CDR2: SGHTA, FQGNSA. In nucleotides, the CDR3 is TGTGCCAGCAGCTTAGCAGGGAGTGGAAACACCATATATTTT. Translating it yields CASSLAGSGNTIYF.

CDR3 sequence reads: CASSLGRLYQETQYF. In nucleotides, the CDR3 is TGTGCCAGCAGCTTGGGCAGGCTCTACCAAGAGACCCAGTACTTC. V usage is TRBV7-6 and J usage is TRBJ2-5, with D uncertain. The CDR3 is 15 residues long. V shed 3 bases and J shed 0 bases, with 11 bases lying between them. CDR1 and CDR2 (germline): SGHVS, FNYEAQ.

This clone was observed a few times. The genes are TRBV5-1 and TRBJ2-1; TRBD1 agrees at 10 bases. The V gene end was trimmed by 4 bases and the J gene end by 8 bases; junction bases not matched to a gene: 9. The CDR3 is 15 amino acids. Germline V gene sequence: CDR1 SGHRS, CDR2 YFSETQ. The CDR3 nucleotides are TGCGCCAGCAGCCCATCGACAGGGGGCATTGATGAGCAGTTCTTC. It translates to CASSPSTGGIDEQFF.

This clone was seen just once. This sequence joins TRBV5-1 and TRBJ2-2; 7 bases agree with TRBD1. The V and J ends lost 2 bases and 2 bases, in that order; junction bases with no gene match: 6. The CDR3 sequence is 16 residues long. Germline V CDR1 and CDR2: SGHRS, YFSETQ. This chain's CDR3 is CASSLNGQANTGELFF. CDR3 DNA sequence: TGCGCCAGCAGCTTAAACGGACAGGCTAACACCGGGGAGCTGTTTTTT.

CDR3: CAWSAGGPADTQYF. As DNA, the CDR3 is TGTGCCTGGAGTGCGGGAGGGCCAGCAGATACGCAGTATTTT. The chain couples TRBV30 to TRBJ2-3; the match to TRBD2 covers 8 bases. The trim removed 1 base at V and 4 bases at J, leaving 4 bases unmatched. This CDR3 region has 14 residues. The germline gives CDR1 GTSNPN, CDR2 SVGIG (reference sequence).

The V gene is TRBV6-5, the J gene TRBJ2-7; 9 bases agree with TRBD1. CDR1 MNHEY and CDR2 SVGAGI come from the germline V gene. The CDR3 extends over 15 amino acids. V dropped 5 bases and J dropped 0; count of bases not matched to a gene: 5. Here the CDR3 DNA reads TGTGCCAGCAGTAGGGACAGGGACTCCTCCTACGAGCAGTACTTC. Translation: CASSRDRDSSYEQYF.

The V and J genes are TRBV5-4 and TRBJ2-3; unclear D gene. V was trimmed by 4 bases and J by 4 bases, leaving 13 bases between them. The CDR3 covers 14 residues. CDR1 SGHNT and CDR2 YYREEE come from the germline V gene (reference sequence). The CDR3 region has the DNA TGTGCCAGCAGCACCGGTAGTAGATCAGATACGCAGTATTTT. Protein: CASSTGSRSDTQYF. Filled out from reference TRBV5-4 and TRBJ2-3, the complete variable domain reads ETGVTQSPTHLIKTRGQQVTLRCSSQSGHNTVSWYQQALGQGPQFIFQYYREEENGRGNFPPRFSGLQFPNYSSELNVNALELDDSALYLCASSTGSRSDTQYFGPGTRLTVL.

The chain uses TRBV28 and TRBJ2-7, with TRBD1 as a possible D gene (6 bases). Germline CDR1 MDHEN, CDR2 SYDVKM. The CDR3 consists of 13 residues. The V end lost 6 bases, the J end lost 7 bases, and 16 bases lay between the germline ends. The CDR3 reads CASSQGQGREQYF. CDR3 nucleotide sequence: TGTGCCAGCAGCCAGGGGCAGGGACGGGAGCAGTACTTC.